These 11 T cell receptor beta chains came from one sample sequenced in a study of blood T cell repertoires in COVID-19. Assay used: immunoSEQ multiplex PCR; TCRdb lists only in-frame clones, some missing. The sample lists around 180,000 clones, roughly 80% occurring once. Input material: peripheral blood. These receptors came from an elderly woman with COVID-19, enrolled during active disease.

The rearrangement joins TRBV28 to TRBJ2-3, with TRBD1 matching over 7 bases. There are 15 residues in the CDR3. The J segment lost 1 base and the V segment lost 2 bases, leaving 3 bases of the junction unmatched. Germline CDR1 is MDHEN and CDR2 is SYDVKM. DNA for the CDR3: TGTGCCAGCAGTTTACCTCAGGGGGGCACAGATACGCAGTATTTT. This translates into CASSLPQGGTDTQYF.

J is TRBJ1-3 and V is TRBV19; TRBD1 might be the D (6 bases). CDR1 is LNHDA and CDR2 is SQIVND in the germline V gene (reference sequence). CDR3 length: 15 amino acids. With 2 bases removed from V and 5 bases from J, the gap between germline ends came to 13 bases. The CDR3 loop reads CASSIQGRSRNTIYF. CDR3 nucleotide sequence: TGTGCCAGTAGTATACAGGGGAGAAGCCGAAACACCATATATTTT.

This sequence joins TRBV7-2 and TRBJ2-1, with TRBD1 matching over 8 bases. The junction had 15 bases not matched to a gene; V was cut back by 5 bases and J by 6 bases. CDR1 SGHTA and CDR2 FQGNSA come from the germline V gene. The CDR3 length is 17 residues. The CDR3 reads CASSKAAGTGPRNEQFF. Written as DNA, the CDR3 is TGTGCCAGCAGCAAGGCCGCCGGGACAGGCCCCCGCAATGAGCAGTTCTTC.

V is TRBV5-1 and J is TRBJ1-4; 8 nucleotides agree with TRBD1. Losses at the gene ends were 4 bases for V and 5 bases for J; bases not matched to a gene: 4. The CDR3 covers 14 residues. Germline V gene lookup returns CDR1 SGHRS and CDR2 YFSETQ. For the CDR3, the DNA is TGCGCCAGCAGCCCGGGACAGGCGAATGAAAAACTGTTTTTT. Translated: CASSPGQANEKLFF.

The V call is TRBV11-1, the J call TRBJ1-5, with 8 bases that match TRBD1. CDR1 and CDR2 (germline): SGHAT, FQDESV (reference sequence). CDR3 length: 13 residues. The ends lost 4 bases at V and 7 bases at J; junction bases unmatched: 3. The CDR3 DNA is TGTGCCAGCAGCTCGGACAGGGCCCAGCCCCAGCATTTT. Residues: CASSSDRAQPQHF. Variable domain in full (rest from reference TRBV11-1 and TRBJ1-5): EAEVAQSPRYKITEKSQAVAFWCDPISGHATLYWYRQILGQGPELLVQFQDESVVDDSQLPKDRFSAERLKGVDSTLKIQPAELGDSAMYLCASSSDRAQPQHFGDGTRLSIL.

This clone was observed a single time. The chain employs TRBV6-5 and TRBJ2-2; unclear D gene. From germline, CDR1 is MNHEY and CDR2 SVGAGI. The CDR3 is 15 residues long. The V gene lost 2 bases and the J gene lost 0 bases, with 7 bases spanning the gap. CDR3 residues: CASSYQRTNTGELFF. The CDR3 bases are TGTGCCAGCAGTTACCAGCGAACGAACACCGGGGAGCTGTTTTTT.

The CDR3 sequence is CASSSRDLGYLNTDTQYF. The CDR3 DNA reads as TGTGCCAGTAGTAGCCGGGACTTAGGGTATCTTAATACAGATACGCAGTATTTT. The V call is TRBV19, the J call TRBJ2-3; possibly TRBD2 for D (6 bases). Trimming took 4 bases from V and 3 from J, leaving 23 bases between them. The CDR3 spans 18 residues. Germline V gives CDR1 LNHDA, CDR2 SQIVND (reference sequence).

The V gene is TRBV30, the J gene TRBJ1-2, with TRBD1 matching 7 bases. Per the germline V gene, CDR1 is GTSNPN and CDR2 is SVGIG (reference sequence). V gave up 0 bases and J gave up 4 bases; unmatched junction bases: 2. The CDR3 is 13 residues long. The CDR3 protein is CAWSVAGGYGYTF. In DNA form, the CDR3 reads TGTGCCTGGAGTGTTGCAGGGGGCTATGGCTACACCTTC.

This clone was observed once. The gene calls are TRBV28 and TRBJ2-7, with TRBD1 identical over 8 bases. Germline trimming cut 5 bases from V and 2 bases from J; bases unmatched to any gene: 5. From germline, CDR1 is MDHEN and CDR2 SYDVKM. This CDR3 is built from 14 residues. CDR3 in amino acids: CASSPLQGAYEQYF. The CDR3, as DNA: TGTGCCAGCAGTCCTCTACAGGGGGCCTACGAGCAGTACTTC.

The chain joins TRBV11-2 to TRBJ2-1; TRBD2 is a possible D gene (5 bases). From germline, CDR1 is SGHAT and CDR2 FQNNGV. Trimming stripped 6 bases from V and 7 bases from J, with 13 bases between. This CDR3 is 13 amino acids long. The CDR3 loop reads CASRSSGLNEQFF. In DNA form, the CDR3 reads TGTGCCAGCAGATCAAGCGGACTTAATGAGCAGTTCTTC.

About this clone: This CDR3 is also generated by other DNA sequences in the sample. CDR3 sequence reads: CASSGTSGGYNEQFF. The CDR3 DNA is TGTGCCAGCAGTGGGACTAGCGGGGGATACAATGAGCAGTTCTTC. V usage is TRBV2 and J usage is TRBJ2-1; 13 bases align to TRBD2. Germline V gives CDR1 SNHLY, CDR2 FYNNEI. This CDR3 has 15 amino acids. Trimming removed 4 bases from V and 4 bases from J; junction bases left unmatched: 1.